This note documents a single T cell receptor (beta chain) sequence. This sample is part of a study of glioma-infiltrating T cells after dendritic cell vaccination. CDR3 length: 13 amino acids. Germline V CDR1 and CDR2: SGHRS, YFSETQ. Trimming pared 4 bases from V and 1 base from J, leaving 8 bases between. Sequenced by immunoSEQ multiplex PCR; TCRdb stores in-frame clones only, minus some. The sample records 90,000 or so clones, more than 75% being singletons. The clonotype was recovered from a human donor with glioblastoma. This chain joins TRBV5-1 and TRBJ1-1; D call uncertain. This specimen was blood, taken before dendritic cell vaccination. In DNA form, the CDR3 reads TGCGCCAGCAGCCGAGTCGAGAACACTGAAGCTTTCTTT. Translated: CASSRVENTEAFF.